These 20 T cell receptor beta chains were sequenced from one sample in a study of monozygotic twins with inflammatory bowel disease. From the 5' RACE reads, TCRdb lists one entry per CDR3 protein and no DNA. This repertoire comprises about 380,000 distinct CDR3 sequences; its ten largest clones make up 2.5% to 3%. The sequencing sample was made of blood. Every receptor here comes from a human donor with ulcerative colitis or Crohn's disease, or a healthy co-twin of an affected twin (not recorded which).

The CDR3 sequence is CSAPVRSRRANEQFF. This chain links TRBV20-1 with TRBJ2-1; the TCRdb D gene call, TRBD1, has no DNA to confirm it. The CDR3 has 15 residues. Per the germline V gene, CDR1 is DFQATT and CDR2 is SNEGSKA (reference sequence).

V and J are TRBV7-9 and TRBJ1-4; TCRdb outputs TRBD1, but without DNA this stays unchecked. The CDR3 covers 14 residues. Germline-derived CDR1 and CDR2 are SEHNR and FQNEAQ (reference sequence). CDR3 residues: CASRPGTGDEKLFF. Together with reference TRBV7-9 and TRBJ1-4, the CDR3 gives the full variable domain: DTGVSQNPRHKITKRGQNVTFRCDPISEHNRLYWYRQTLGQGPEFLTYFQNEAQLEKSRLLSDRFSAERPKGSFSTLEIQRTEQGDSAMYLCASRPGTGDEKLFFGSGTQLSVL.

This CDR3 is CASSRTSTYEQYF. This chain connects TRBV7-2 to TRBJ2-7; no DNA is available, so the TRBD2 call from TCRdb remains unchecked. Germline-derived CDR1 and CDR2 are SGHTA and FQGNSA. The CDR3 has 13 amino acids.

CDR3 sequence: CAISEKGSGELFF. The rearrangement links TRBV10-3 to TRBJ2-2. The CDR3 runs to 13 residues. CDR1 and CDR2 (germline): ENHRY, SYGVKD.

This chain joins TRBV12-3 or TRBV12-4 and TRBJ1-5; there is no DNA to check the TCRdb D call of TRBD1. The CDR3 is 15 amino acids. The CDR3 protein is CASSLVRGSNQPQHF.

This rearrangement joins TRBV14 to TRBJ2-5; TCRdb lists TRBD1, though no DNA is available to test this call. Germline CDR1 reads SGHDN; CDR2 reads FVKESK. The CDR3 consists of 15 residues. CDR3 protein: CASSRQEGGQETQYF.

The rearrangement uses TRBV20-1 and TRBJ2-1; TCRdb returns TRBD1, unconfirmable since there is no DNA. The CDR3 has 14 amino acids. CDR1 and CDR2 from the germline V gene are DFQATT and SNEGSKA (reference sequence). The CDR3 sequence: CSALFGGGRNEQFF.

The chain recombines TRBV11-2 with TRBJ1-4; TCRdb returns TRBD1, unconfirmable since there is no DNA. The CDR3 consists of 13 residues. Germline V CDR1 and CDR2: SGHAT, FQNNGV. CDR3 amino acids: CASSQDSNEKLFF.

The genes are TRBV6-1 and TRBJ1-5; TCRdb reports TRBD1, a call that lacks DNA to check it against. Germline CDR1 reads MNHNS; CDR2 reads SASEGT. The CDR3 totals 16 residues. The CDR3 sequence is CASRPEDGRGNQPQHF.

The chain is built from TRBV12-3 or TRBV12-4 and TRBJ1-4; TCRdb gives TRBD1 as the D gene, but with no DNA this cannot be confirmed. The CDR3 is made up of 16 amino acids. The CDR3: CASSLDRGATNEKLFF.

The CDR3 region is CASSPRRTSGGAPDTQYF. The chain carries TRBV5-1 and TRBJ2-3; TCRdb names TRBD2, which stays unverified in the absence of DNA. Germline assignment: CDR1 SGHRS and CDR2 YFSETQ. The CDR3 is 18 amino acids.

This chain uses TRBV25-1 with TRBJ1-4; TCRdb reports TRBD1, a call that lacks DNA to check it against. The CDR3 is 15 residues long. In germline, CDR1 is MGHDK, CDR2 SYGVNS. This CDR3 reads CASSDYRGLDEKLFF.

The chain carries TRBV7-2 and TRBJ2-1; TCRdb reports TRBD1, a call that lacks DNA to check it against. The CDR3 is made up of 12 amino acids. Per the germline V gene, CDR1 is SGHTA and CDR2 is FQGNSA. This chain's CDR3 is CASSLFGSQQFF.

This chain links TRBV18 with TRBJ1-6. CDR3 length: 15 residues. CDR1 KGHSH and CDR2 LQKENI come from the germline V gene. The CDR3 reads CASSPETQYNSPLHF.

The chain carries TRBV5-1 and TRBJ1-3. Germline CDR1 is SGHRS and CDR2 is YFSETQ. The CDR3 is made up of 16 amino acids. CDR3 residues: CASSFGLAGIGNTIYF.

The chain has TRBV14 and TRBJ2-4; TCRdb names TRBD1, which stays unverified in the absence of DNA. The CDR3 totals 17 residues. Germline CDR1 SGHDN, CDR2 FVKESK. The CDR3 protein is CASSQYRDLVPIDIQYF.

The chain recombines TRBV6-2 or TRBV6-3 with TRBJ2-3; TCRdb's D gene call, TRBD2, goes unchecked for lack of DNA. Germline loops: CDR1 MNHEY, CDR2 SVGEGT. The CDR3 length is 15 residues. CDR3: CASSFGGTGTDTQYF.

The chain is built from TRBV19 and TRBJ2-1; checking the TCRdb D call of TRBD1 is not possible without DNA. This CDR3 contains 13 residues. The germline V gene has CDR1 LNHDA and CDR2 SQIVND (reference sequence). The CDR3 reads CASTETGWNEQFF.

The chain couples TRBV7-2 to TRBJ1-6; TCRdb's assignment of TRBD1 cannot be checked, as there is no DNA. This CDR3 region has 15 residues. Germline V lookup: CDR1 SGHTA, CDR2 FQGNSA. The CDR3 is CASSIQGTANSPLHF.

The genes are TRBV5-1 and TRBJ2-7; the D call of TRBD2 rests on TCRdb alone, since no DNA is present to check it. Germline V gene lookup returns CDR1 SGHRS and CDR2 YFSETQ. The CDR3 sequence is 15 residues long. The CDR3 loop is CASSRRDRGGYEQYF.